This is a list of T cell receptor beta chains from one sample in a study of CD8 T cells in ankylosing spondylitis. In TCRdb, the 5' RACE reads were re-called with MiXCR into one record per CDR3 protein. The profile shows 800,000 to 900,000 distinct CDR3 sequences, approximately 12% of them singletons. Sequenced input: blood, either unsorted or a sorted T cell fraction (not recorded which). The receptor source for this set is a male donor with ankylosing spondylitis. Each CDR3 is given without its conserved first and last residue. A D gene is named only where the DNA matches it firmly. Clone size appears in some rows only: once, few, many, or a class for an expanded clone.

size: NA
D: NA
V: TRBV7-2
CDR3: ASSSSRGSYYGYT

size: few
D: NA
V: TRBV7-8
CDR3: ASSLRAVEKLF

size: NA
D: NA
V: TRBV9
CDR3: ASSSEQGEKLF

size: few
D: NA
V: TRBV29-1
CDR3: SVTGTSGNQPQH

size: many
D: TRBD2
V: TRBV7-2
CDR3: ASSSSGGGYNEQF

size: NA
D: NA
V: TRBV12-3/TRBV12-4
CDR3: ASSFQIGGTDTQY

size: few
D: TRBD1
V: TRBV4-3
CDR3: ASSPTMTGTAGYT

size: NA
D: TRBD1
V: TRBV7-2
CDR3: ASSTQTGDYGYT

size: many
D: NA
V: TRBV4-2
CDR3: ASSQAISPQFYGYT

size: NA
D: TRBD2
V: TRBV2
CDR3: ASSLSGTSGGNTQY